Detailed here is one T cell receptor beta chain. The antigen it binds to is not known. The input lacks base qualities; no much larger clone sits a single base away. Systemically healthy Caucasian individuals from Russia, roughly 40 in total and aged about 6 to 95 years, were included as donors. Each donor gave 8 to 10 milliliters of peripheral blood, drawn into EDTA-treated Vacutainer tubes. PBMCs were isolated by Ficoll-Paque density-gradient centrifugation, with at least 7 million obtained per sample. Trizol reagent was used to extract total RNA from the PBMCs, yielding at least 6 micrograms per sample. Naive CD45RAhigh/CD27high T cell percentages were measured by flow cytometry on a PBMC aliquot from every donor. Libraries were built with 5' RACE. Sequenced using an Illumina HiSeq 2500. A second PCR of about 7 to 12 cycles was performed with a sample-barcoded 5' primer and a J-beta primer mix. A unique molecular identifier was introduced onto each TCR beta cDNA molecule by a template-switch 5' adaptor carrying 12 random nucleotides. At least 3 million CDR3-containing paired-end reads were obtained from each sample. First-strand cDNA synthesis was performed from all RNA using the Mint cDNA synthesis kit, with priming by a TRBC-specific oligonucleotide. Following uracil-DNA glycosylase treatment, all cDNA underwent a first 18-cycle PCR with the universal primers M1SS and BC2_uni_R. The paper's data handling went like this. For normalization, 1 million high-quality reads were randomly selected from each sample, with every read carrying a distinct molecular identifier. Instead of being binned into consensus sequences, reads with shared molecular identifiers were discarded. CDR3 identification, clonotype clustering and error correction used MiTCR with a Q25 quality threshold and the strictest error-elimination algorithm. A nonparametric unseen species model with Euler transformation was used to estimate a lower bound on total TCR beta diversity. The raw public reads went through TCRdb reprocessing: fastp at Q25, MiXCR clone calling, in-frame beta chains kept. Rows matching on CDR3 protein sequence are summarized as one entry with the most common DNA and genes. These V and J calls are TCRdb output, not the study's own analysis. The sample data list 800,000 or so distinct CDR3 sequences, and 20% to 30% of these were observed just once. In total, the top ten clones hold more than 3% of the sample.

This record comes from a study of blood T cells in healthy people across ages (dated by TCRdb to about 2015). Study-wide context: Template switching captured roughly one uniquely barcoded TCR beta cDNA molecule per two T cells in model experiments. To track age-related changes in TCR beta repertoire diversity, the study relied on deep sequencing normalized with unique cDNA molecular identifiers. The donors were divided into four age groups: young (average approximately 17 years), middle-aged (about 41), aged (roughly 60) and long-lived (82). For two donors (one aged 18 to 29 and one aged 80 or older), the study analyzed two additional independent replicas of 1 million unique cDNA reads from the same blood draw. Overall study results and their limits: Compared with the aged group, more naive CD4+ T cells, fewer expanded clones and increased TCR diversity were shown by the long-lived group, suggesting age selection. Total diversity estimates from one million sequenced T cells were considered lower bounds and underestimates. Conclusive comparison of naive and antigen-experienced compartments was prevented by the profiling of bulk unsorted PBMCs. Observed TCR beta diversity correlated strongly with the percentage of naive T cells measured by flow cytometry. The CMV infection status of donors was not known, potentially confounding age-related changes in expanded clonotypes. As age increased, observed TCR beta diversity per million T cells dropped in a roughly linear way, and a significant reduction was already evident by age about 36.

The CDR3 runs 15 amino acids, cysteine and phenylalanine included. Only the CDR3 portion is preserved as DNA: 45 bases, with reading frame beginning at the first base. V is shortened by 0 bases, J by 0 bases, and the region joining them spans 8 bases. CDR1 and CDR2 are read off the germline V gene as SGDLS and YYNGEE. The same data also contributed to another study, on T cells of mothers and their children. The second investigation adds: The donors were nine systemically healthy Caucasian individuals, made up of three mothers and their six children. cDNA synthesis used all of the extracted RNA, with approximately 1.6 ug of RNA in each 15 ul reaction. In the second PCR, the M1S primer introduced both the sample barcodes and 2-4 random nucleotides. Over 8.5 million TCR beta CDR3 reads were obtained for each mother, and 2.5 million to 3 million reads were obtained for each child. Thymic selection similarly shapes TCR recombination output in related and unrelated pairs, with minor effect from inherited differences. Normalized repertoire overlap was always slightly but never significantly higher in related than unrelated mother-child pairs. With a sensitivity of 90 to 100 clones per million clonotypes, no persistent microchimeric T cell clones were detected. Deep NGS was used in the study to compare the TCR beta repertoires of mothers and children and to look for features that separate related mother-child pairs from unrelated individuals. Mothers averaged around 40 +/- 4 years of age and children averaged about 10 +/- 4 years. After adapter ligation with NEBNext reagents, the libraries were sequenced on Illumina HiSeq 2000 with 100+100 nt paired-end reads. To avoid cross-contamination, the mother libraries and the child libraries were prepared a month apart and sequenced in separate runs. Each donor had between about 450,000 and 2,200,000 distinct TCR beta clonotypes identified. Naive TCR beta clonotypes were estimated from low-frequency clonotypes matched to each donor's FACS-determined naive share, without sorting.

The sample taken for sequencing was blood. Recombination joined TRBV9 with TRBJ2-3; no confident D gene assignment can be made. This sequence originates from a boy aged 5 to 17 in good health. In nucleotides, the sequence is TGTGCCAGCAGCGTAGTCCCCGCTAGCACAGATACGCAGTATTTT. Translated, it gives CASSVVPASTDTQYF.